A single sample gave rise to the 30 T cell receptor beta chains below, sequenced in a study of T cell changes during pregnancy in multiple sclerosis. Assay used: immunoSEQ multiplex PCR; TCRdb lists only in-frame clones, some missing. The sample yields approximately 25,000 clones, about 88% seen once. This specimen consisted of CD4+ T cells from peripheral blood mononuclear cells, obtained in the first trimester of pregnancy. The receptors were gathered from a female donor in good health, enrolled as a control in a pregnancy study.

The chain has TRBV29-1 and TRBJ1-5, with TRBD1 matching 8 bases. Per the germline V gene, CDR1 is SQVTM and CDR2 is ANQGSEA. The V and J ends lost 4 bases and 2 bases, in that order; junction bases with no gene match: 1. The CDR3 has 13 residues. The DNA for the CDR3 is TGCAGCGTTGGGGGACAGGGCAATCAGCCCCAGCATTTT. It encodes CSVGGQGNQPQHF. Together with reference TRBV29-1 and TRBJ1-5, the CDR3 gives the full variable domain: SAVISQKPSRDICQRGTSLTIQCQVDSQVTMMFWYRQQPGQSLTLIATANQGSEATYESGFVIDKFPISRPNLTFSTLTVSNMSPEDSSIYLCSVGGQGNQPQHFGDGTRLSIL.

The gene calls are TRBV7-2 and TRBJ1-1; no clear D. The germline V and J ends were trimmed by 5 bases and 10 bases, with 14 bases remaining between them. The germline gives CDR1 SGHTA, CDR2 FQGNSA. This CDR3 spans 12 amino acids. In DNA, the CDR3 is TGTGCCAGCAGCCCCCCAAGGCGGGGAGCTTTCTTT. It translates to CASSPPRRGAFF.

The rearrangement links TRBV28 to TRBJ2-7; the D is unclear. This CDR3 region has 12 residues. Looked up from germline, CDR1 is MDHEN and CDR2 is SYDVKM. The germline V and J ends were trimmed by 1 base and 3 bases, with 4 bases remaining between them. This chain's CDR3 is CASSLSHYEQYF. As DNA, the CDR3 is TGTGCCAGCAGTTTATCACACTACGAGCAGTACTTC.

This clone was detected once. The chain uses TRBV19 and TRBJ2-7; D not certain. Per germline, CDR1 LNHDA and CDR2 SQIVND (reference sequence). CDR3 length: 14 residues. V lost 0 bases and J 0 bases, leaving 6 bases between the germline ends. The CDR3 DNA follows: TGTGCCAGTAGTATAGAAGCTGGCTCCTACGAGCAGTACTTC. Translating it yields CASSIEAGSYEQYF.

This CDR3 reads CAGTRGVGLAYGYTF. The CDR3 DNA sequence: TGTGCCGGGACCAGGGGGGTAGGCCTCGCCTATGGCTACACCTTC. The rearrangement joins TRBV30 to TRBJ1-2; 7 bases are a match to TRBD1. The CDR3 has 15 amino acids. Germline CDR1 and CDR2: GTSNPN and SVGIG (reference sequence). V dropped 8 bases and J dropped 4; count of bases not matched to a gene: 16.

The chain is built from TRBV18 and TRBJ2-7; TRBD2 matches 11 bases. The CDR3 is 16 residues long. V lost 2 bases to trimming and J lost 3 bases; unmatched junction nucleotides: 6. Germline-derived CDR1 and CDR2 are KGHSH and LQKENI. The CDR3 reads CASSPSTGTSGYEQYF. CDR3 coding DNA: TGTGCCAGCTCACCATCGACCGGGACTAGCGGCTACGAGCAGTACTTC.

This clone has a single count. The rearrangement joins TRBV7-8 to TRBJ2-2; 8 nucleotides agree with TRBD2. The CDR3 loop spans 16 amino acids. V gave up 5 bases and J gave up 0 bases; unmatched junction bases: 5. Germline V gene data show CDR1 as SGHVS and CDR2 as FQNEAQ. In DNA form, the CDR3 reads TGTGCCAGCAGCGCTCGTAGCGGGACGAACACCGGGGAGCTGTTTTTT. Translated, it gives CASSARSGTNTGELFF.

V usage is TRBV5-5 and J usage is TRBJ2-2, with 10 nucleotides matching TRBD2. The V segment lost 4 bases and the J segment 4 bases; nucleotides outside the gene matches: 7. This CDR3 has 16 amino acids. In germline, CDR1 is SGHKS, CDR2 YYEKEE (reference sequence). The CDR3 spells CASSLARLAGTGELFF. The DNA of the CDR3 is TGTGCCAGCAGCCTAGCCAGACTAGCGGGCACCGGGGAGCTGTTTTTT. Based on the CDR3 plus reference TRBV5-5 and TRBJ2-2, the full variable domain is DAGVTQSPTHLIKTRGQQVTLRCSPISGHKSVSWYQQVLGQGPQFIFQYYEKEERGRGNFPDRFSARQFPNYSSELNVNALLLGDSALYLCASSLARLAGTGELFFGEGSRLTVL.

This clone turned up a few times. V is TRBV30 and J is TRBJ1-2; 8 bases fit TRBD1. The germline CDR1 and CDR2 sequences are GTSNPN and SVGIG (reference sequence). The junction had 6 bases not matched to a gene; V was cut back by 5 bases and J by 4 bases. The CDR3 is 13 residues long. In DNA form, the CDR3 reads TGTGCCTGGTCCAGGGACAGGCCCTATGGCTACACCTTC. Its protein product is CAWSRDRPYGYTF.

V usage is TRBV6-1 and J usage is TRBJ2-2, with D perhaps matching TRBD2 (5 bases). Trimming took 2 bases from V and 4 from J, leaving 14 bases between them. The germline V gene has CDR1 MNHNS and CDR2 SASEGT. The CDR3 covers 16 residues. The CDR3 DNA reads as TGTGCCAGCAGTGAAATCCCTAGCCATTTCACCGGGGAGCTGTTTTTT. This translates into CASSEIPSHFTGELFF.

The V and J genes are TRBV19 and TRBJ1-1, with 9 bases fitting TRBD1. Germline CDR1 is LNHDA and CDR2 is SQIVND (reference sequence). The CDR3 is 14 amino acids. The V and J ends lost 5 bases and 7 bases, in that order; junction bases with no gene match: 8. DNA for the CDR3: TGTGCCAGTAGTGTCGAACAGGGGGCTAGTGAAGCTTTCTTT. Amino acids: CASSVEQGASEAFF. The complete variable domain, with remaining parts taken from reference TRBV19 and TRBJ1-1, reads DGGITQSPKYLFRKEGQNVTLSCEQNLNHDAMYWYRQDPGQGLRLIYYSQIVNDFQKGDIAEGYSVSREKKESFPLTVTSAQKNPTAFYLCASSVEQGASEAFFGQGTRLTVV.

The gene calls are TRBV2 and TRBJ1-1; weak D call: TRBD1 (5 bases). The CDR3 has 16 amino acids. Between the trimmed V and J ends, which lost 2 bases and 4 bases, there was a span of 17 bases. The germline V gene encodes CDR1 SNHLY and CDR2 FYNNEI. The CDR3 DNA sequence: TGTGCCAGCAGTGAACGTTGGCAGGGAAGGGGCACTGAAGCTTTCTTT. It specifies CASSERWQGRGTEAFF. Variable domain in full (rest from reference TRBV2 and TRBJ1-1): EPEVTQTPSHQVTQMGQEVILRCVPISNHLYFYWYRQILGQKVEFLVSFYNNEISEKSEIFDDQFSVERPDGSNFTLKIRSTKLEDSAMYFCASSERWQGRGTEAFFGQGTRLTVV.

This clone was seen a handful of times. The chain combines TRBV5-1 with TRBJ1-1; 8 bases are a match to TRBD1. This CDR3 is built from 14 residues. Germline lookup yields CDR1 SGHRS and CDR2 YFSETQ. The V gene end was trimmed by 5 bases and the J gene end by 2 bases; junction bases not matched to a gene: 5. The CDR3 spells CASRGQGPNTEAFF. The CDR3 DNA follows: TGCGCCAGCAGAGGACAGGGACCAAACACTGAAGCTTTCTTT.

This clone has just a few counts. The J gene is TRBJ1-5, the V gene TRBV19; D is ambiguous. Germline CDR1 LNHDA, CDR2 SQIVND (reference sequence). The CDR3 loop spans 15 amino acids. V was trimmed by 4 bases and J by 2 bases, leaving 12 bases between them. The CDR3 DNA sequence: TGTGCCAGTAGTAACATGGCTTATCGCAATCAGCCCCAGCATTTT. Its protein is CASSNMAYRNQPQHF.

This sequence joins TRBV5-4 and TRBJ1-2; D is possibly TRBD1 (5 bases). The ends were cut back, 0 bases at V and 4 bases at J, with 7 bases in the middle. This CDR3 is built from 13 residues. CDR1 is SGHNT and CDR2 is YYREEE in the germline V gene (reference sequence). CDR3 loop: CASSLGQRYGYTF. CDR3 nucleotides: TGTGCCAGCAGCTTGGGACAGCGCTATGGCTACACCTTC.

This clone was seen a single time. The chain recombines TRBV7-9 with TRBJ1-6, with 7 bases fitting TRBD1. The CDR3 length is 14 residues. Germline trimming cut 7 bases from V and 8 bases from J; bases unmatched to any gene: 8. Germline loops: CDR1 SEHNR, CDR2 FQNEAQ (reference sequence). Here the CDR3 reads CASNKGTVDSPLHF. As DNA, the CDR3 is TGTGCCAGCAATAAAGGGACAGTAGATTCACCCCTCCACTTT.

The chain uses TRBV28 and TRBJ1-1; 8 positions match TRBD1. Per germline, CDR1 MDHEN and CDR2 SYDVKM. CDR3 length equals 15 residues. Losses at the gene ends were 2 bases for V and 5 bases for J; bases not matched to a gene: 7. The CDR3 DNA reads TGTGCCAGCAGTTTAAGTTACAGGGGGGGTACTGAAGCTTTCTTT. It is translated as CASSLSYRGGTEAFF. The variable domain in full, with the rest retrieved from reference TRBV28 and TRBJ1-1, is DVKVTQSSRYLVKRTGEKVFLECVQDMDHENMFWYRQDPGLGLRLIYFSYDVKMKEKGDIPEGYSVSREKKERFSLILESASTNQTSMYLCASSLSYRGGTEAFFGQGTRLTVV.

The V call is TRBV19, the J call TRBJ2-1, with a tentative D call TRBD1 (5 bases). The CDR3 spans 16 residues. V lost 7 bases and J 1 base, leaving 17 bases between the germline ends. Germline V lookup: CDR1 LNHDA, CDR2 SQIVND (reference sequence). This chain's CDR3 is CASTSTPQGSYNEQFF. CDR3 nucleotides: TGTGCCAGTACCTCAACTCCCCAGGGTTCCTACAATGAGCAGTTCTTC. The variable domain in full, with the rest retrieved from reference TRBV19 and TRBJ2-1, is DGGITQSPKYLFRKEGQNVTLSCEQNLNHDAMYWYRQDPGQGLRLIYYSQIVNDFQKGDIAEGYSVSREKKESFPLTVTSAQKNPTAFYLCASTSTPQGSYNEQFFGPGTRLTVL.

The rearrangement links TRBV2 to TRBJ1-5; TRBD1 matches at 10 bases. From germline, CDR1 is SNHLY and CDR2 FYNNEI. This CDR3 is 13 amino acids long. The V and J ends lost 11 bases and 4 bases, in that order; junction bases with no gene match: 5. The CDR3 DNA sequence: TGTGCCGCGACAGGGGGCTTAAATCAGCCCCAGCATTTT. Its translation is CAATGGLNQPQHF.

The chain recombines TRBV19 with TRBJ2-7, with 9 positions matching TRBD1. Germline V gene data show CDR1 as LNHDA and CDR2 as SQIVND (reference sequence). The J segment lost 5 bases and the V segment lost 3 bases, leaving 5 bases of the junction unmatched. This CDR3 contains 14 residues. As DNA, the CDR3 is TGTGCCAGTAGTATTACAACAGGGGGCCACGAGCAGTACTTC. Translation gives CASSITTGGHEQYF.

This rearrangement joins TRBV7-2 to TRBJ1-2; no clear D. CDR3 size: 14 residues. Between the trimmed V and J ends, which lost 2 bases and 2 bases, there was a span of 9 bases. Germline CDR1 is SGHTA and CDR2 is FQGNSA. CDR3 loop: CASSLTPQNYGYTF. The CDR3, as DNA: TGTGCCAGCAGCTTAACCCCACAGAACTATGGCTACACCTTC.

This chain uses TRBV21-1 with TRBJ2-7; the table's D call, TRBD2, was not checked against the DNA. TRBV21-1 is annotated as a pseudogene. The CDR3 loop spans 13 amino acids. The CDR3 nucleotides read TGTGCCAGCAGCAAGGGACTAGAATACGAGCAGTACTTC. Translated, it gives CASSKGLEYEQYF.

The rearrangement uses TRBV6-4 and TRBJ1-2; TRBD1 matches 11 bases. With 6 bases clipped from V and 4 bases from J, the junction kept 4 bases outside the gene matches. CDR3 length: 14 residues. CDR1 MRHNA and CDR2 SNTAGT come from the germline V gene. The CDR3 loop is CASRRTGGFYGYTF. The CDR3 DNA sequence: TGTGCCAGCAGGCGGACAGGGGGCTTCTATGGCTACACCTTC.

This clone has only one observation. The rearrangement joins TRBV28 to TRBJ2-5, with 14 bases lining up with TRBD2. Germline CDR1 MDHEN, CDR2 SYDVKM. Losses at the gene ends were 2 bases for V and 9 bases for J; bases not matched to a gene: 5. The CDR3 has 15 residues. The CDR3: CASSLAGLAGGSQYF. CDR3 coding DNA: TGTGCCAGCAGTTTAGCTGGACTAGCGGGAGGATCCCAGTACTTC.

The rearrangement uses TRBV18 and TRBJ1-4; no definite D call. Trimming took off 5 bases at V and 2 bases at J, with 9 bases between the two ends. The CDR3 sequence is 14 residues long. Germline loops: CDR1 KGHSH, CDR2 LQKENI. The CDR3 nucleotides are TGTGCCAGCTCAAAGGGCGGGACTAATGAAAAACTGTTTTTT. It is translated as CASSKGGTNEKLFF. The variable domain in full, completed from reference TRBV18 and TRBJ1-4, reads NAGVMQNPRHLVRRRGQEARLRCSPMKGHSHVYWYRQLPEEGLKFMVYLQKENIIDESGMPKERFSAEFPKEGPSILRIQQVVRGDSAAYFCASSKGGTNEKLFFGSGTQLSVL.

For the CDR3, the DNA is TGTGCCAGCAGCGCCTCAGACTTTAACTATGGCTACACCTTC. Its protein product is CASSASDFNYGYTF. The chain employs TRBV9 and TRBJ1-2; D unresolved. The CDR3 contains 14 residues. The V and J ends lost 3 bases and 1 base respectively, with 10 bases between them. Germline CDR1 is SGDLS and CDR2 is YYNGEE.

The J gene is TRBJ1-5, the V gene TRBV11-3, with D possibly being TRBD1 (5 bases). From germline, CDR1 is SGHNT and CDR2 YENEEA. The CDR3 loop spans 14 amino acids. V was pared by 5 bases and J by 7 bases, with 15 bases between. CDR3 amino acids: CASSAIGGRQPQHF. Here the CDR3 DNA reads TGTGCCAGCAGCGCAATCGGGGGTAGGCAGCCCCAGCATTTT.

This clone was counted once. The gene calls are TRBV11-2 and TRBJ2-1; the match to TRBD2 covers 14 bases. The ends lost 5 bases at V and 6 bases at J; junction bases unmatched: 9. In germline, CDR1 is SGHAT, CDR2 FQNNGV. The CDR3 spans 17 residues. The CDR3, as DNA: TGTGCCAGCAGCCCTGGACTAGCGGGGGGCCCGGGCAATGAGCAGTTCTTC. This translates into CASSPGLAGGPGNEQFF.

The chain uses TRBV6-5 and TRBJ2-7; D gene ambiguous. The CDR3 is made up of 13 amino acids. V was clipped by 8 bases and J by 0 bases, with 11 bases between them. Germline CDR1 reads MNHEY; CDR2 reads SVGAGI. This CDR3 reads CASHEASSYEQYF. CDR3 DNA: TGTGCCAGCCACGAGGCCAGCTCCTACGAGCAGTACTTC.

The J gene is TRBJ1-2, the V gene TRBV6-5; 7 positions match TRBD1. Germline V CDR1 and CDR2: MNHEY, SVGAGI. V was clipped by 6 bases and J by 4 bases; unmatched bases: 8. CDR3 size: 14 residues. The CDR3 sequence is CASSQLTGTYGYTF. The CDR3 DNA is TGTGCCAGCAGCCAGCTGACAGGGACCTATGGCTACACCTTC.